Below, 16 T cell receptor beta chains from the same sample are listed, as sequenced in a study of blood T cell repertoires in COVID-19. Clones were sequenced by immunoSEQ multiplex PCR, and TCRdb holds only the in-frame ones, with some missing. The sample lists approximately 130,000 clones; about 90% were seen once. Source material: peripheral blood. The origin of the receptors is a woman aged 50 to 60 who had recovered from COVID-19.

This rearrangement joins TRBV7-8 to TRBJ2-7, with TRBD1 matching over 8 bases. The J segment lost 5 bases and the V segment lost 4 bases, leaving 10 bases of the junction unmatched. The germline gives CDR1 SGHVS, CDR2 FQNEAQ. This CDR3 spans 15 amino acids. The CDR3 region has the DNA TGTGCCAGCAGCTCCCTACGACAGGGGTTCCACGAGCAGTACTTC. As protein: CASSSLRQGFHEQYF. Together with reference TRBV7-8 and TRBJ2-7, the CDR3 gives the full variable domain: GAGVSQSPRYKVAKRGQDVALRCDPISGHVSLFWYQQALGQGPEFLTYFQNEAQLDKSGLPSDRFFAERPEGSVSTLKIQRTQQEDSAVYLCASSSLRQGFHEQYFGPGTRLTVT.

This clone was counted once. CDR3 region: CASQGSGGPAYF. CDR3 in DNA: TGTGCTAGTCAAGGTAGCGGGGGGCCCGCGTATTTT. The chain recombines TRBV12-5 with TRBJ2-3, with 10 bases matching TRBD2. CDR3 length: 12 residues. V shed 8 bases, J shed 14 bases, and the junction held 10 bases outside the gene matches. In germline, CDR1 is LGHNT, CDR2 FRNRAP.

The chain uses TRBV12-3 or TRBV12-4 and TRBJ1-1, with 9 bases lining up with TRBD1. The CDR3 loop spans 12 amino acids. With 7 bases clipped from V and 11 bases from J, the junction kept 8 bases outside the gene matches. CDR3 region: CASNREQGAAFF. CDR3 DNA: TGTGCCAGCAACCGAGAACAGGGGGCGGCTTTCTTT.

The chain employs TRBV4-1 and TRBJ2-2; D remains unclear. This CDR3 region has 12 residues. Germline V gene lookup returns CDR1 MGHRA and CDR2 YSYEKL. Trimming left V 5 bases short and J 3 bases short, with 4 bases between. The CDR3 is CASSSHTGELFF. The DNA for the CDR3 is TGCGCCAGCAGCTCTCACACCGGGGAGCTGTTTTTT.

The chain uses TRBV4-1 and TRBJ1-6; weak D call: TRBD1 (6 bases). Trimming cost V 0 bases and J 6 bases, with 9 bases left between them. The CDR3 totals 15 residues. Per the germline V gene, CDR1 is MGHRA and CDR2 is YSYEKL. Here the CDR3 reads CASSQEAGVNSPLHF. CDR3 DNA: TGCGCCAGCAGCCAAGAGGCAGGGGTTAATTCACCCCTCCACTTT.

CDR3 DNA sequence: TGTGCCAGTAGGGACAGGCCCACCGGGGAGCTGTTTTTT. Translating it yields CASRDRPTGELFF. The rearrangement joins TRBV19 to TRBJ2-2; 7 bases are shared with TRBD1. The germline gives CDR1 LNHDA, CDR2 SQIVND (reference sequence). This CDR3 has 13 residues. J was trimmed by 4 bases and V by 6 bases; bases with no gene match: 2.

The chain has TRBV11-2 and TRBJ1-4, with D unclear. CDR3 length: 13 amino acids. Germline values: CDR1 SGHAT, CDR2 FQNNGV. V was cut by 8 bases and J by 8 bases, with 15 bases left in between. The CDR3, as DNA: TGTGCCAGCGTATCCTTCGAGGGCGAAAAACTGTTTTTT. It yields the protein CASVSFEGEKLFF.

In nucleotides, the CDR3 is TGTGCCAGCAGCTTTATTAACACCCCGAACACTGAAGCTTTCTTT. Translating gives CASSFINTPNTEAFF. The rearrangement joins TRBV7-9 to TRBJ1-1, with D hard to call. With 3 bases removed from V and 1 base from J, the gap between germline ends came to 12 bases. The CDR3 consists of 15 residues. The germline gives CDR1 SEHNR, CDR2 FQNEAQ (reference sequence).

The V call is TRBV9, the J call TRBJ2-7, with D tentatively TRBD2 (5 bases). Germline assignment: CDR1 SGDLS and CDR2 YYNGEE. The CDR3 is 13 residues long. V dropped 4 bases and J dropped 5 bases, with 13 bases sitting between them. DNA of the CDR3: TGTGCCAGCAGCTTCCACTGGCGGGACGAGCAGTACTTC. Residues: CASSFHWRDEQYF.

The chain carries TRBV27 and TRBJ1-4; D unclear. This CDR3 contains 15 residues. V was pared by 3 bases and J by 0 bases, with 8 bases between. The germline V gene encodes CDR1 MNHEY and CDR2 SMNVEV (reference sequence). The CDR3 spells CASSLRWATNEKLFF. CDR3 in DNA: TGTGCCAGCAGTTTGAGGTGGGCAACTAATGAAAAACTGTTTTTT.

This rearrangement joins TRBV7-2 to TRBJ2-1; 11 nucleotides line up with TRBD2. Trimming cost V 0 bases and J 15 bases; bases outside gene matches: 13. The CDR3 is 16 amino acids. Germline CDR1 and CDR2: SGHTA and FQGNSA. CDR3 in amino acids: CASSLASSSGGPGLFF. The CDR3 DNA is TGTGCCAGCAGCTTAGCAAGTTCTAGCGGGGGGCCCGGATTGTTCTTC.

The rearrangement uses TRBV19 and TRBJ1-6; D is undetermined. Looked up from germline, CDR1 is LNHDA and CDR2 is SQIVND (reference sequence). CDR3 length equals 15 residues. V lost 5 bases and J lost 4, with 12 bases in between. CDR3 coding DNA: TGTGCCAGTAGTCGTCGGGGAGTTTATAATTCACCCCTCCACTTT. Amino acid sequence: CASSRRGVYNSPLHF.

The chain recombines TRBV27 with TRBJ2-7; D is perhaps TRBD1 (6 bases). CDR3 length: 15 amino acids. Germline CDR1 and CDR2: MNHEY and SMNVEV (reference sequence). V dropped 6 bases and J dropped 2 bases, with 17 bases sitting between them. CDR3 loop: CASRGVGGYTYEQYF. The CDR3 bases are TGTGCCAGCAGGGGGGTAGGGGGTTACACCTACGAGCAGTACTTC.

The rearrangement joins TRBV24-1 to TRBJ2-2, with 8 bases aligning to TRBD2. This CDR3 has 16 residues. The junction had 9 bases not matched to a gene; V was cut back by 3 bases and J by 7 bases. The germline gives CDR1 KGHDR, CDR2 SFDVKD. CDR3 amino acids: CATSDPSGSSHGELFF. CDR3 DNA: TGTGCCACCAGTGATCCAAGCGGGAGTTCCCACGGGGAGCTGTTTTTT.

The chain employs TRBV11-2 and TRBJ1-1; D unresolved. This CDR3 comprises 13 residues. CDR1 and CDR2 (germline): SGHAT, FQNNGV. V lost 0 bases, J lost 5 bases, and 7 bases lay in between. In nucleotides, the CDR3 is TGTGCCAGCAGCTTAGATAGACAAACTGAAGCTTTCTTT. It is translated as CASSLDRQTEAFF.

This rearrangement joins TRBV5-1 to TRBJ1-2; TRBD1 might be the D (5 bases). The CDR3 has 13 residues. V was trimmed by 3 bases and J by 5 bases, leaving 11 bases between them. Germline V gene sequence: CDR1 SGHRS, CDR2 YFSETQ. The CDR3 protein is CASSWDAGYGYTF. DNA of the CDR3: TGCGCCAGCAGCTGGGACGCGGGATATGGCTACACCTTC.